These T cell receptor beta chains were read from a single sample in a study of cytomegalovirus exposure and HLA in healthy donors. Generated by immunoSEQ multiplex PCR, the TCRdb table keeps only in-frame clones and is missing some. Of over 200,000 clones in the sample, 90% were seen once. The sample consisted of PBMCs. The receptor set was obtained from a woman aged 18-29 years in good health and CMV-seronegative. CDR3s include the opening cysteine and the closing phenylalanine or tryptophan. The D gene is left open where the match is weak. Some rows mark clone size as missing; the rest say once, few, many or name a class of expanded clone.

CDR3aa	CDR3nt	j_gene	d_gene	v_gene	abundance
CASSYLRGLFGSPLHF	TGTGCCAGCAGTTACTTGAGGGGGCTTTTTGGATCACCCCTCCACTTT	TRBJ1-6	TRBD1	TRBV6-6	.
CASSLTLDRGGVTGELFF	TGTGCCAGCAGCTTAACATTGGACAGGGGCGGGGTGACCGGGGAGCTGTTTTTT	TRBJ2-2	TRBD1	TRBV7-3	.
CASSRPRRGQGAYGYTF	TGTGCCAGCAGCAGGCCGAGACGGGGACAGGGGGCCTATGGCTACACCTTC	TRBJ1-2	TRBD1	TRBV7-8	.
CASSYSEGGNQPQHF	TGTGCCAGCAGTTACTCGGAGGGAGGAAATCAGCCCCAGCATTTT	TRBJ1-5	.	TRBV6-6	.
CASRGTLNSPLHF	TGTGCCAGCCGCGGGACGCTCAATTCACCCCTCCACTTT	TRBJ1-6	.	TRBV6-5	.
CASSGVQINTGELFF	TGTGCCAGCAGCGGGGTCCAGATAAACACCGGGGAGCTGTTTTTT	TRBJ2-2	.	TRBV2	.
CASSQDWLAGPSGDTQYF	TGTGCCAGCAGCCAAGATTGGCTAGCGGGACCTTCGGGGGATACGCAGTATTTT	TRBJ2-3	TRBD2	TRBV14	.
CASSPGGTGDYNEQFF	TGTGCCAGCAGCCCCGGAGGGACAGGGGACTACAATGAGCAGTTCTTC	TRBJ2-1	TRBD1	TRBV4-2	.
CASRAEDSGNTIYF	TGTGCCAGCAGGGCGGAGGACTCTGGAAACACCATATATTTT	TRBJ1-3	.	TRBV25-1	.
CASGRLAGTGELFF	TGTGCCAGCGGCAGACTAGCGGGGACCGGGGAGCTGTTTTTT	TRBJ2-2	TRBD2	TRBV27	.
CASSYSRGQERYEQYF	TGTGCCAGCAGTTACTCTCGAGGACAGGAGAGATACGAGCAGTACTTC	TRBJ2-7	TRBD1	TRBV6-5	.
CASSLVLAENSYNEQFF	TGTGCCAGCAGCTTAGTGCTAGCGGAGAACTCCTACAATGAGCAGTTCTTC	TRBJ2-1	TRBD2	TRBV7-6	once
CASRTGTLQETQYF	TGTGCCAGCAGGACAGGAACACTCCAAGAGACCCAGTACTTC	TRBJ2-5	.	TRBV7-9	.
CASSYRGMNTEAFF	TGTGCCAGCAGCTACAGGGGCATGAACACTGAAGCTTTCTTT	TRBJ1-1	TRBD1	TRBV6-5	.
CASSGTAQETQYF	TGCGCCAGCAGCGGGACTGCCCAAGAGACCCAGTACTTC	TRBJ2-5	.	TRBV4-1	.
CASSRPTLYGYTF	TGTGCCAGCAGCCGACCGACACTCTATGGCTACACCTTC	TRBJ1-2	.	TRBV7-9	.